Following are 27 T cell receptor beta chains from one sample sequenced in a study of T cell responses to AZD1222 COVID-19 vaccine. Sequencing used immunoSEQ multiplex PCR; TCRdb keeps in-frame clones, though not all of them. The table lists over 85,000 clones, about 95% of them singletons. Here the sequenced sample was peripheral blood, taken 28 days after the second AZD1222 dose. The receptor set was obtained from an adult who received the AZD1222 COVID-19 vaccine.

The gene calls are TRBV30 and TRBJ2-2; 7 bases map to TRBD1. This CDR3 contains 19 residues. After removal of 0 bases from V and 3 bases from J, the junction contained 16 bases not matched to a gene. CDR1 and CDR2 (germline): GTSNPN, SVGIG (reference sequence). This CDR3 is CAWSVLGLYRGPYTGELFF. CDR3 coding DNA: TGTGCCTGGAGTGTACTGGGGCTATACAGGGGACCCTACACCGGGGAGCTGTTTTTT. Looking up the rest from reference TRBV30 and TRBJ2-2 gives the full variable domain: SQTIHQWPATLVQPVGSPLSLECTVEGTSNPNLYWYRQAAGRGLQLLFYSVGIGQISSEVPQNLSASRPQDRQFILSSKKLLLSDSGFYLCAWSVLGLYRGPYTGELFFGEGSRLTVL.

The chain employs TRBV6-1 and TRBJ1-2; the match to TRBD1 covers 7 bases. This CDR3 has 16 amino acids. Germline lookup yields CDR1 MNHNS and CDR2 SASEGT. V shed 1 base, J shed 0 bases, and the junction held 5 bases outside the gene matches. CDR3 coding DNA: TGTGCCAGCAGTGAAGGACAGGGCTACTCTAACTATGGCTACACCTTC. Translating it yields CASSEGQGYSNYGYTF.

This chain joins TRBV18 and TRBJ2-7; TRBD1 agrees at 11 bases. The length of the CDR3 is 14 residues. Trimming cost V 3 bases and J 4 bases; bases outside gene matches: 2. Germline CDR1 KGHSH, CDR2 LQKENI. The CDR3 loop reads CASSPGQGAYEQYF. As DNA, the CDR3 is TGTGCCAGCTCACCCGGACAGGGGGCTTACGAGCAGTACTTC.

Comment on this clone: The junction does not match germline at one end; this may be a read error. This chain links TRBV9 with TRBJ1-1; D might be TRBD1 (5 bases). The CDR3 has 13 amino acids. CDR1 SGDLS and CDR2 YYNGEE come from the germline V gene. The CDR3 is CASNGPGNAEAFF. CDR3 in DNA: TGTGCCAGCAACGGCCCAGGGAACGCTGAAGCTTTCTTT.

The V gene is TRBV2, the J gene TRBJ1-2; D is uncertain. The length of the CDR3 is 14 residues. V shed 4 bases and J shed 4 bases, with 13 bases lying between them. Germline V gene lookup returns CDR1 SNHLY and CDR2 FYNNEI. CDR3 amino acids: CASSASGDIYGYTF. CDR3 sequence (DNA): TGTGCCAGCAGTGCGTCAGGTGATATCTATGGCTACACCTTC. The full variable domain, in which reference TRBV2 and TRBJ1-2 provide the parts outside the CDR3, is EPEVTQTPSHQVTQMGQEVILRCVPISNHLYFYWYRQILGQKVEFLVSFYNNEISEKSEIFDDQFSVERPDGSNFTLKIRSTKLEDSAMYFCASSASGDIYGYTFGSGTRLTVV.

The chain has TRBV30 and TRBJ1-6; no definite D call. Trimming cost V 0 bases and J 6 bases, with 12 bases left between them. CDR1 and CDR2 (germline): GTSNPN, SVGIG (reference sequence). This CDR3 is 15 amino acids long. The CDR3 bases are TGTGCCTGGAGTGTACGCCGACATATTAATTCACCCCTCCACTTT. Translation gives CAWSVRRHINSPLHF.

The J gene is TRBJ1-5, the V gene TRBV10-3, with D tentatively TRBD1 (6 bases). The CDR3 is made up of 14 amino acids. CDR1 and CDR2 (germline): ENHRY, SYGVKD. With 2 bases removed from V and 6 bases from J, the gap between germline ends came to 11 bases. CDR3 DNA sequence: TGTGCCATCAGTGAGCGAGCAGGGGCTCAGCCCCAGCATTTT. Translating gives CAISERAGAQPQHF.

The V and J genes are TRBV5-1 and TRBJ1-6, with D perhaps TRBD1 (5 bases). V lost 4 bases to trimming and J lost 4 bases, with 12 bases between them. The CDR3 spans 15 residues. Germline CDR1 SGHRS, CDR2 YFSETQ. The CDR3 DNA follows: TGCGCCAGCAGCCCCGGGACGGAATATAATTCACCCCTCCACTTT. This gives the protein CASSPGTEYNSPLHF.

This chain joins TRBV3-1 (or the pseudogene TRBV3-2) and TRBJ2-7, with 11 bases lining up with TRBD1. The CDR3 is 15 amino acids. Germline CDR1 and CDR2: LGHDT and YNNKEL (reference sequence). V lost 2 bases and J lost 3; bases outside the gene matches: 3. The CDR3 bases are TGTGCCAGCAGCCAAACCGGGACAGGGGGCTACGAGCAGTACTTC. It is translated as CASSQTGTGGYEQYF.

CDR3 nucleotide sequence: TGTGCCGCGACAGATAATAGCAATCAGCCCCAGCATTTT. Its translation: CAATDNSNQPQHF. The chain uses TRBV19 and TRBJ1-5; a weak D match, TRBD1 (5 bases). Looked up from germline, CDR1 is LNHDA and CDR2 is SQIVND (reference sequence). Trimming removed 11 bases at V and 0 bases at J, with 11 bases between. CDR3 size: 13 residues.

The chain uses TRBV5-6 and TRBJ1-1, with 7 bases that match TRBD1. CDR1 is SGHDT, CDR2 YYEEEE, per germline. The V segment lost 2 bases and the J segment 4 bases; nucleotides outside the gene matches: 8. The CDR3 runs 15 residues. The CDR3 DNA sequence: TGTGCCAGCAGCTTTCTTAGACAGGGTCGCACTGAAGCTTTCTTT. Amino acids: CASSFLRQGRTEAFF.

Only one count was recorded for this clone. The gene calls are TRBV27 and TRBJ1-4, with 8 bases matching TRBD1. The germline V gene has CDR1 MNHEY and CDR2 SMNVEV (reference sequence). V lost 0 bases, J lost 7 bases, and 4 bases stayed unmatched. The CDR3 consists of 15 residues. In DNA form, the CDR3 reads TGTGCCAGCAGTTTATCGGGACAGGATTTTGAAAAACTGTTTTTT. It codes for CASSLSGQDFEKLFF. Variable domain in full (rest from reference TRBV27 and TRBJ1-4): EAQVTQNPRYLITVTGKKLTVTCSQNMNHEYMSWYRQDPGLGLRQIYYSMNVEVTDKGDVPEGYKVSRKEKRNFPLILESPSPNQTSLYFCASSLSGQDFEKLFFGSGTQLSVL.

The V call is TRBV7-9, the J call TRBJ1-2; 8 nucleotides agree with TRBD1. The CDR3 is 14 amino acids. Looked up from germline, CDR1 is SEHNR and CDR2 is FQNEAQ (reference sequence). J was trimmed by 6 bases and V by 6 bases; bases with no gene match: 9. In DNA, the CDR3 is TGTGCCAGCAGGCCAGGGGGCGCTGTGAATGGCTACACCTTC. Protein product: CASRPGGAVNGYTF.

The chain joins TRBV25-1 to TRBJ2-7, with D possibly TRBD1 on 6 matching bases. CDR1 and CDR2 from the germline V gene are MGHDK and SYGVNS. V was pared by 6 bases and J by 3 bases, with 15 bases between. This CDR3 contains 14 residues. CDR3 protein: CASRGAKGVYEQYF. As DNA, the CDR3 is TGTGCCAGCAGGGGGGCGAAGGGTGTCTACGAGCAGTACTTC.

In this sample, this clone turned up once. One end of the junction does not line up with germline, which may come from a read error. The chain has TRBV27 and TRBJ2-1, with 12 bases lining up with TRBD2. This CDR3 contains 12 residues. CDR1 MNHEY and CDR2 SMNVEV come from the germline V gene (reference sequence). The CDR3 bases are TGCCGTACTAGCGGGAGGTACAATGAGCAGTTCTTC. The encoded protein is CRTSGRYNEQFF.

V is TRBV11-2 and J is TRBJ2-7; 8 bases align to TRBD1. Per the germline V gene, CDR1 is SGHAT and CDR2 is FQNNGV. After removal of 0 bases from V and 4 bases from J, the junction contained 5 bases not matched to a gene. This CDR3 region has 15 residues. CDR3 nucleotide sequence: TGTGCCAGCAGCTTAGATCCGGGACAGGTGTACGAGCAGTACTTC. Translation gives CASSLDPGQVYEQYF.

The chain has TRBV7-7 and TRBJ2-5; D is unclear. CDR1 SSHAT and CDR2 FNYEAQ come from the germline V gene (reference sequence). The CDR3 has 14 residues. V lost 1 base to trimming and J lost 2 bases, with 8 bases between them. For the CDR3, the DNA is TGTGCCAGCAGCTTAGGCCCAGATCAAGAGACCCAGTACTTC. Its protein product is CASSLGPDQETQYF.

The rearrangement links TRBV6-5 to TRBJ1-1, with a possible D match to TRBD1 (5 bases). Trimming removed 2 bases from V and 8 bases from J, with 12 bases in between. The CDR3 is 13 residues long. Per germline, CDR1 MNHEY and CDR2 SVGAGI. The CDR3 DNA follows: TGTGCCAGCAGTTACGCGGCAGGGCTCGAAGCTTTCTTT. Residues: CASSYAAGLEAFF.

In this sample, this clone turned up once. The chain combines TRBV6-6 with TRBJ2-7, with a weak D call TRBD2 (6 bases). Trimming shortened V by 4 bases and J by 6 bases, and 16 bases separated the two germline ends. Germline CDR1 reads MNHNY; CDR2 reads SVGAGI (reference sequence). This CDR3 contains 14 residues. The CDR3 DNA is TGTGCCAGCAGTTTCCGGGACTTAGGTACCGAGCAGTACTTC. This encodes CASSFRDLGTEQYF.

The chain couples TRBV6-1 to TRBJ2-7; 7 positions match TRBD2. Germline V gives CDR1 MNHNS, CDR2 SASEGT. Losses at the gene ends were 2 bases for V and 0 bases for J; bases not matched to a gene: 7. This CDR3 has 16 amino acids. The CDR3 DNA reads as TGTGCCAGCAGTGAATGGGGGGGGGACCTCTCCTACGAGCAGTACTTC. Its protein is CASSEWGGDLSYEQYF.

J is TRBJ1-2 and V is TRBV10-3; D remains ambiguous. The CDR3 is 15 amino acids. Trimming left V 5 bases short and J 1 base short, with 14 bases between. Germline V CDR1 and CDR2: ENHRY, SYGVKD. The DNA of the CDR3 is TGTGCCATCAGTCACCGAAGGGAGGGTAACTATGGCTACACCTTC. It translates to CAISHRREGNYGYTF.

The chain links TRBV7-9 to TRBJ2-2; D remains ambiguous. The CDR3 has 16 amino acids. The germline V gene encodes CDR1 SEHNR and CDR2 FQNEAQ (reference sequence). V lost 0 bases and J 6 bases, leaving 14 bases between the germline ends. The CDR3 bases are TGTGCCAGCAGCTTAGCGTTCGGCAACCCTGCCGGGGAGCTGTTTTTT. It yields the protein CASSLAFGNPAGELFF.

J is TRBJ1-1 and V is TRBV6-5; unclear D gene. Trimming removed 6 bases from V and 2 bases from J, with 10 bases in between. The germline V gene encodes CDR1 MNHEY and CDR2 SVGAGI. The CDR3 consists of 13 residues. The CDR3 region is CASSPRDNTEAFF. CDR3 DNA sequence: TGTGCCAGCAGCCCAAGAGATAACACTGAAGCTTTCTTT.

V gene TRBV6-5 combines with J gene TRBJ2-7, with 11 bases matching TRBD1. Trimming at V came to 7 bases and at J to 2 bases, leaving 7 bases not matched to a gene. This CDR3 spans 15 amino acids. Germline-derived CDR1 and CDR2 are MNHEY and SVGAGI. In nucleotides, the CDR3 is TGTGCCAGCAAAGCGGGACAGGGGGGAACCTACGAGCAGTACTTC. Residues: CASKAGQGGTYEQYF.

The rearrangement links TRBV6-1 to TRBJ2-1; 7 nucleotides agree with TRBD1. There are 16 residues in the CDR3. With 2 bases clipped from V and 6 bases from J, the junction kept 10 bases outside the gene matches. Germline-derived CDR1 and CDR2 are MNHNS and SASEGT. CDR3 nucleotide sequence: TGTGCCAGCAGTGAAATGGGACAGACCCGGGCCAATGAGCAGTTCTTC. Translation gives CASSEMGQTRANEQFF.

This clone was detected once. The chain links TRBV5-1 to TRBJ2-3; 10 positions agree with TRBD2. V was clipped by 4 bases and J by 4 bases; unmatched bases: 6. The CDR3 has 15 residues. CDR1 is SGHRS, CDR2 YFSETQ, per germline. The CDR3 DNA reads TGCGCCAGCAGCGAACTAGCGGGAAGGGCAGATACGCAGTATTTT. Translating gives CASSELAGRADTQYF.

This clone has just one count. The chain recombines TRBV29-1 with TRBJ1-5, with no clear D. Germline V gene lookup returns CDR1 SQVTM and CDR2 ANQGSEA. The CDR3 totals 12 residues. V lost 6 bases and J 2 bases, leaving 8 bases between the germline ends. The CDR3 nucleotides are TGCAGCGTGGTGGACGGCAATCAGCCCCAGCATTTT. It encodes CSVVDGNQPQHF.